Listed below are T cell receptor beta chains from one sample, sequenced in a study of early T cells in non-severe SARS-CoV-2 infection. TCRdb re-called the 5' RACE reads with MiXCR, one entry per CDR3 protein. The sample carries around 100,000 distinct CDR3 sequences, approximately 17% recorded once. The sequencing sample was made of whole blood. These receptor sequences come from an adult who was a healthcare worker with PCR-confirmed SARS-CoV-2 infection or an uninfected control (not recorded which). Both conserved end residues are part of each CDR3. Each record gives: D gene, V gene, J gene, CDR3 length, clone size, CDR3 DNA, CDR3 protein. The D gene is left open where the match is weak. The size field is filled for only some rows; it gives once, few, many or a size class.

D: TRBD1
V: TRBV5-1
J: TRBJ2-7
length: 15
size: NA
DNA: TGCGCCAGCAGCTATACGGGACAGGCTTGGTACGAGCAGTACTTC
CDR3: CASSYTGQAWYEQYF

D: TRBD2
V: TRBV28
J: TRBJ2-5
length: 15
size: NA
DNA: TGTGCCAGCACCCCCCTGCGGGAGCGAAAAGAGACCCAGTACTTC
CDR3: CASTPLRERKETQYF

D: TRBD1
V: TRBV7-9
J: TRBJ2-1
length: 16
size: many
DNA: TGTGCCAGCAGCCCTAGGACAGGGGGCTCCTACAATGAGCAGTTCTTC
CDR3: CASSPRTGGSYNEQFF

D: NA
V: TRBV11-2
J: TRBJ2-1
length: 13
size: NA
DNA: TGTGCCAGCAGCTTGTATCAATACAATGAGCAGTTCTTC
CDR3: CASSLYQYNEQFF

D: NA
V: TRBV6-2/TRBV6-3
J: TRBJ2-7
length: 15
size: NA
DNA: TGTGCCAGCAGTCAGGGCAGGGAGCCTGGTTACGAGCAGTACTTC
CDR3: CASSQGREPGYEQYF

D: NA
V: TRBV14
J: TRBJ2-5
length: 15
size: few
DNA: TGTGCCAGCAGCCAAGATTGGGGGCGTCAAGAGACCCAGTACTTC
CDR3: CASSQDWGRQETQYF

D: TRBD1
V: TRBV5-1
J: TRBJ2-2
length: 19
size: few
DNA: TGCGCCAGCAGCTTGCGGGCGGGACAGGGAAGTGTGAACACCGGGGAGCTGTTTTTT
CDR3: CASSLRAGQGSVNTGELFF

D: NA
V: TRBV2
J: TRBJ1-1
length: 12
size: many
DNA: TGTGGTGGGGCAAAAGGGATCACTGAAGCTTTCTTT
CDR3: CGGAKGITEAFF

D: NA
V: TRBV5-1
J: TRBJ1-2
length: 13
size: NA
DNA: TGCGCCAGCAGCGGGGACGGAAACTATGGCTACACCTTC
CDR3: CASSGDGNYGYTF

D: TRBD2
V: TRBV6-2/TRBV6-3
J: TRBJ2-3
length: 17
size: many
DNA: TGTGCCAGCAGTTCTCCAGGCGGGAGAACGAGCACAGATACGCAGTATTTT
CDR3: CASSSPGGRTSTDTQYF

D: NA
V: TRBV28
J: TRBJ2-5
length: 13
size: NA
DNA: TGTGCCAGCAGTTCCCGGGACGTAGAGACCCAGTACTTC
CDR3: CASSSRDVETQYF

D: NA
V: TRBV6-1
J: TRBJ1-2
length: 15
size: few
DNA: TGTGCCAGCAGTGAAGGGACAGAAGTGACCTATGGCTACACCTTC
CDR3: CASSEGTEVTYGYTF

D: NA
V: TRBV29-1
J: TRBJ2-2
length: 13
size: few
DNA: TGCAGCGTTGCGGAAGTCTTCACCGGGGAGCTGTTTTTT
CDR3: CSVAEVFTGELFF

D: TRBD2
V: TRBV7-2
J: TRBJ2-7
length: 13
size: NA
DNA: TGTGCCAGCAGACCAGCGGGATTCTACGAGCAGTACTTC
CDR3: CASRPAGFYEQYF

D: NA
V: TRBV6-5
J: TRBJ1-1
length: 14
size: NA
DNA: TGTGCCAGCAGTTACTCGGGGGTAGGCACTGAAGCTTTCTTT
CDR3: CASSYSGVGTEAFF

D: TRBD2
V: TRBV7-2
J: TRBJ2-3
length: 16
size: few
DNA: TGTGCCAGCAGCCTTGGACTAGCGGCTAGCACAGATACGCAGTATTTT
CDR3: CASSLGLAASTDTQYF

D: TRBD2
V: TRBV19
J: TRBJ2-3
length: 15
size: NA
DNA: TGTGCCAGTAGTGTGGGACTAGCGAGCACAGATACGCAGTATTTT
CDR3: CASSVGLASTDTQYF

D: NA
V: TRBV9
J: TRBJ2-2
length: 15
size: NA
DNA: TGTGCCAGCAGCGCCTCGTGGGCTGGCACCGGGGAGCTGTTTTTT
CDR3: CASSASWAGTGELFF

D: NA
V: TRBV6-2/TRBV6-3
J: TRBJ1-4
length: 17
size: NA
DNA: TGTGCCAGCACCCCGCTGGGCAACGGAGCAACTAATGAAAAACTGTTTTTT
CDR3: CASTPLGNGATNEKLFF

D: NA
V: TRBV29-1
J: TRBJ2-7
length: 12
size: few
DNA: TGCAGCGTTGGGGACACCTCCTACGAGCAGTACTTC
CDR3: CSVGDTSYEQYF

D: TRBD1
V: TRBV11-2
J: TRBJ2-5
length: 15
size: NA
DNA: TGTGCCAGCAGCCTTGGGACAGGTGATACGGAGACCCAGTACTTC
CDR3: CASSLGTGDTETQYF

D: TRBD1
V: TRBV6-2/TRBV6-3
J: TRBJ2-7
length: 14
size: many
DNA: TGTGCCAGCACACAACGGACAGGGGGGTACGAGCAGTACTTC
CDR3: CASTQRTGGYEQYF

D: TRBD1
V: TRBV3-1
J: TRBJ2-6
length: 15
size: NA
DNA: TGTGCCAGCAGCCGCAGGGGGAGTGGGGCCAACGTCCTGACTTTC
CDR3: CASSRRGSGANVLTF

D: NA
V: TRBV7-2
J: TRBJ2-1
length: 14
size: NA
DNA: TGTGCCAGCAGCCCTGGACTAGGGGGCAATGAGCAGTTCTTC
CDR3: CASSPGLGGNEQFF

D: NA
V: TRBV6-2/TRBV6-3
J: TRBJ2-1
length: 13
size: many
DNA: TGTGCCAGCAGCCCGAAAGAAGCGGGTGAGCAGTTCTTC
CDR3: CASSPKEAGEQFF

D: NA
V: TRBV7-6
J: TRBJ2-1
length: 19
size: few
DNA: TGTGCCAGCAGCTTAGGGTCGACGGGCGGGGTGCTTCCCTACAATGAGCAGTTCTTC
CDR3: CASSLGSTGGVLPYNEQFF

D: NA
V: TRBV29-1
J: TRBJ1-2
length: 16
size: NA
DNA: TGCAGCGTTGAAGATCGCGTTGACAGGATTCACTATGGCTACACCTTC
CDR3: CSVEDRVDRIHYGYTF

D: NA
V: TRBV28
J: TRBJ2-2
length: 12
size: NA
DNA: TGTGCCAGCAGTTTTTTTGGCGGGGAGCTGTTTTTT
CDR3: CASSFFGGELFF

D: NA
V: TRBV6-2/TRBV6-3
J: TRBJ2-7
length: 15
size: few
DNA: TGTGCCAGCAGCTATATAGAGAAGGACGGCTACGAGCAGTACTTC
CDR3: CASSYIEKDGYEQYF

D: NA
V: TRBV18
J: TRBJ1-1
length: 13
size: many
DNA: TGTGCCAGCTCCCAAGGACGGAACACTGAAGCTTTCTTT
CDR3: CASSQGRNTEAFF

D: NA
V: TRBV28
J: TRBJ1-1
length: 15
size: NA
DNA: TGTGCCAGCAGTTTATTAGGGACGCGGAACACTGAAGCTTTCTTT
CDR3: CASSLLGTRNTEAFF

D: NA
V: TRBV6-5
J: TRBJ2-7
length: 15
size: few
DNA: TGTGCCAGCAGTTATTCGGACGGAAAACCTCACGAGCAGTACTTC
CDR3: CASSYSDGKPHEQYF

D: NA
V: TRBV27
J: TRBJ1-1
length: 14
size: NA
DNA: TGTGCCAGCAGGAGGGGAGGGGCTGACACTGAAGCTTTCTTT
CDR3: CASRRGGADTEAFF

D: NA
V: TRBV20-1
J: TRBJ2-3
length: 10
size: once
DNA: TGCAGTGCCGCCCCCTTTACGCAGTATTTT
CDR3: CSAAPFTQYF

D: TRBD1
V: TRBV7-4
J: TRBJ2-7
length: 15
size: many
DNA: TGTGCCAGCAGCTCCACGACAGGGGCGCGGTACGAGCAGTACTTC
CDR3: CASSSTTGARYEQYF

D: NA
V: TRBV25-1
J: TRBJ2-3
length: 13
size: few
DNA: TGTGCCAGCAGTCGCGGGGGCACAGATACGCAGTATTTT
CDR3: CASSRGGTDTQYF

D: TRBD2
V: TRBV7-2
J: TRBJ2-1
length: 16
size: NA
DNA: TGTGCCAGCAGCTGGGGGGGATCTTCCTCCTACAATGAGCAGTTCTTC
CDR3: CASSWGGSSSYNEQFF

D: TRBD1
V: TRBV20-1
J: TRBJ1-2
length: 13
size: NA
DNA: TGCAGCACAGGGGGTTGGGGTGAAAGTGGCTACACCTTC
CDR3: CSTGGWGESGYTF

D: NA
V: TRBV7-2
J: TRBJ2-3
length: 13
size: NA
DNA: TGTGCCAGCAGCGAGGACTGGGCAGATACGCAGTATTTT
CDR3: CASSEDWADTQYF

D: NA
V: TRBV7-2
J: TRBJ2-5
length: 12
size: NA
DNA: TGTGCCAGCAGCTTCGCTCGAAAGACCCAGTACTTC
CDR3: CASSFARKTQYF

D: NA
V: TRBV7-6
J: TRBJ1-6
length: 14
size: NA
DNA: TGTGCCAGCAGCTTAGCGCTAACAGCTTCACCCCTCCACTTT
CDR3: CASSLALTASPLHF

D: NA
V: TRBV14
J: TRBJ2-1
length: 17
size: NA
DNA: TGTGCCAGCAGCCAAGTTCCTAGCCGGAGCTCCTACAATGAGCAGTTCTTC
CDR3: CASSQVPSRSSYNEQFF

D: NA
V: TRBV18
J: TRBJ1-1
length: 15
size: NA
DNA: TGTGCCAGCTCACCCCTCCAGGGGCCGAACACTGAAGCTTTCTTT
CDR3: CASSPLQGPNTEAFF

D: NA
V: TRBV3-1
J: TRBJ1-4
length: 14
size: few
DNA: TGTGCCAGCAGCCAAGATCTTCAGAGTGAAAAACTGTTTTTT
CDR3: CASSQDLQSEKLFF

D: TRBD1
V: TRBV28
J: TRBJ1-5
length: 15
size: many
DNA: TGTGCCAGCAGAATCATGACAGGGAACAATCAGCCCCAGCATTTT
CDR3: CASRIMTGNNQPQHF

D: NA
V: TRBV29-1
J: TRBJ2-3
length: 14
size: few
DNA: TGCAGCGTTGGACTACGGGGGGCCAAGGATACGCAGTATTTT
CDR3: CSVGLRGAKDTQYF

D: TRBD2
V: TRBV20-1
J: TRBJ2-5
length: 15
size: NA
DNA: TGCAGTGCTAGATTGGCTAGCGGGGACCAAGAGACCCAGTACTTC
CDR3: CSARLASGDQETQYF

D: TRBD1
V: TRBV4-3
J: TRBJ2-4
length: 16
size: few
DNA: TGCGCCAGCAGCCAGGACGGACAGGGAACCAAAAACATTCAGTACTTC
CDR3: CASSQDGQGTKNIQYF

D: NA
V: TRBV3-1
J: TRBJ1-4
length: 14
size: few
DNA: TGTGCCAGCAGCCAATCAGACGGGAATGAAAAACTGTTTTTT
CDR3: CASSQSDGNEKLFF

D: NA
V: TRBV30
J: TRBJ1-6
length: 15
size: NA
DNA: TGTGCCTGGAGTGTACCGGGGGTCTTTAATTCACCCCTCCACTTT
CDR3: CAWSVPGVFNSPLHF

D: NA
V: TRBV7-2
J: TRBJ1-6
length: 13
size: NA
DNA: TGTGCCAGCAGCGTGGAAAGTAATTCACCCCTCCACTTT
CDR3: CASSVESNSPLHF

D: NA
V: TRBV27
J: TRBJ2-7
length: 19
size: few
DNA: TGTGCCAGCAGTTTATCCCCCCCGTCCAGCCGGTCCAGTGTCTACGAGCAGTACTTC
CDR3: CASSLSPPSSRSSVYEQYF